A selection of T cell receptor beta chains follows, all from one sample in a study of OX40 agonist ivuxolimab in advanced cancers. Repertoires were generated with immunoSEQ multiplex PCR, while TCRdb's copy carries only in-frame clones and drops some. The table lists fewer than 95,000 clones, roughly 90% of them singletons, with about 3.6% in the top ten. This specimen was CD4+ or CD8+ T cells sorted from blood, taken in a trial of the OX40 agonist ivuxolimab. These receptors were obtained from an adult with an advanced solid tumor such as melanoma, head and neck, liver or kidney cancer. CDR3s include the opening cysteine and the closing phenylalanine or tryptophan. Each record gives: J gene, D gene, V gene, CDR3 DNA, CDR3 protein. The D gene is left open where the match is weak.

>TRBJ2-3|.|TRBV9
TGTGCCAGCAGCGTAGGGGGGAGAGGGGCAGATACGCAGTATTTT
CASSVGGRGADTQYF
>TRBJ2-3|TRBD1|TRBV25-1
TGTGCCAGCAGTGAATCGCGGTCAGGGGGTTACACAGATACGCAGTATTTT
CASSESRSGGYTDTQYF
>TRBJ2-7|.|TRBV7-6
TGTGCCTCCACGGCCCCAGGGTTTTACGAGCAGTACTTC
CASTAPGFYEQYF
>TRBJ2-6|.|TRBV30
TGTGCCTGGAGCCTTGAGGAGGGCTCTGGGGCCAACGTCCTGACTTTC
CAWSLEEGSGANVLTF
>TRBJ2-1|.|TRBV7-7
TGTGCCAGCAGCTTAAGCCGGGGTAACAATGAGCAGTTCTTC
CASSLSRGNNEQFF
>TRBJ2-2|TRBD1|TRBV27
TGTGCCAGCAGTTTATCTCGACAGGGATGGGCCGGGGAGCTGTTTTTT
CASSLSRQGWAGELFF
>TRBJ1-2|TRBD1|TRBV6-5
TGTGCCAGCAGTTTCGCCGACAGGGGATCTGGCTACACCTTC
CASSFADRGSGYTF
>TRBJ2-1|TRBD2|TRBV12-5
TGTGCTAGTGGCCGGACGCGGGGGGGCGGGTACAATGAGCAGTTCTTC
CASGRTRGGGYNEQFF
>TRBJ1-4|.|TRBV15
TGTGCCACCAGCAGAGAGCCAGCAACTAATGAAAAACTGTTTTTT
CATSREPATNEKLFF
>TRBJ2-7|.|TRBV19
TGTGCCAGTAGTCTTGACGCCTCCTACGAGCAGTACTTC
CASSLDASYEQYF
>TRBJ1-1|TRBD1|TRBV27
TGTGCCAGCAGTTCCACAGGGGGCCTGAACACTGAAGCTTTCTTT
CASSSTGGLNTEAFF
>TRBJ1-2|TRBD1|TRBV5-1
TGCGCCAGCAGCTTCCGACAGGGGATGTATGGCTACACCTTC
CASSFRQGMYGYTF